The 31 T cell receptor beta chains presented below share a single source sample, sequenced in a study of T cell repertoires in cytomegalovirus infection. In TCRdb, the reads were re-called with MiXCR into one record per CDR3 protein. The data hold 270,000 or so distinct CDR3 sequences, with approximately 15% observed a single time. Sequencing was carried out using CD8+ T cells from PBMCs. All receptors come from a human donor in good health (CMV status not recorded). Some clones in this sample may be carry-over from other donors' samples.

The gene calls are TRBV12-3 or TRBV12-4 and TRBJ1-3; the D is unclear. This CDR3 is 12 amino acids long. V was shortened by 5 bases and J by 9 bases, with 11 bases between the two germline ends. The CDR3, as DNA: TGTGCCAGCAGTGTGACGGGGAGCACCATATATTTT. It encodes CASSVTGSTIYF.

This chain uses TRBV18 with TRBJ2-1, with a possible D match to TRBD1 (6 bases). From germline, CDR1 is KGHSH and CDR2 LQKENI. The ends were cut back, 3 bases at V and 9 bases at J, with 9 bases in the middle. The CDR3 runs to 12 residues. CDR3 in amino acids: CASSPDSGEQFF. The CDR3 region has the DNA TGTGCCAGCTCACCGGACAGTGGTGAGCAGTTCTTC.

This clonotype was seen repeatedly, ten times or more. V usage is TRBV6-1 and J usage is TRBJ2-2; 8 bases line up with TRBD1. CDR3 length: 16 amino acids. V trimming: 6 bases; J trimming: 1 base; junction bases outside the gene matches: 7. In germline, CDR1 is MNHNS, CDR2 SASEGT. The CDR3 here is CASRPPGQGNTGELFF. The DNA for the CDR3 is TGTGCCAGCAGGCCTCCAGGACAGGGGAACACCGGGGAGCTGTTTTTT.

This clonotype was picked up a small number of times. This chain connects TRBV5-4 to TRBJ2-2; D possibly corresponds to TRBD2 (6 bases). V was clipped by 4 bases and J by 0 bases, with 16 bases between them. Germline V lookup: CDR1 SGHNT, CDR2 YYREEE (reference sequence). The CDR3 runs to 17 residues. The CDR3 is CASSIPGGSPNTGELFF. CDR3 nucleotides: TGTGCCAGCAGCATCCCTGGAGGGAGCCCGAACACCGGGGAGCTGTTTTTT.

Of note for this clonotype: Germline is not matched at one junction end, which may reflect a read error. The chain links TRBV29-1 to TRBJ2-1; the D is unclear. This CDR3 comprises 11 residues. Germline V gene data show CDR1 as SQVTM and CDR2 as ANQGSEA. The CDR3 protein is CGVGSYNEQFF. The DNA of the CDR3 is TGCGGCGTGGGCAGCTACAATGAGCAGTTCTTC.

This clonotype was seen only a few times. Here the CDR3 DNA reads TGTGCCACCAGCAGAGATACAGGTTTCGACGAGCAGTACTTC. The encoded protein is CATSRDTGFDEQYF. The rearrangement uses TRBV15 and TRBJ2-7; possible D gene TRBD1, 5 bases. The CDR3 spans 14 residues. Germline loops: CDR1 LNHNV, CDR2 YYDKDF (reference sequence). Trimming removed 0 bases at V and 5 bases at J, with 11 bases between.

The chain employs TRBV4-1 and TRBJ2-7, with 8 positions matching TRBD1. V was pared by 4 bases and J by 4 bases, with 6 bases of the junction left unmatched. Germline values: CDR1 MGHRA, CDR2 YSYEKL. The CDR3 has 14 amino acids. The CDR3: CASSLIGQGYEQYF. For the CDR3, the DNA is TGCGCCAGCAGCCTAATAGGACAGGGATACGAGCAGTACTTC.

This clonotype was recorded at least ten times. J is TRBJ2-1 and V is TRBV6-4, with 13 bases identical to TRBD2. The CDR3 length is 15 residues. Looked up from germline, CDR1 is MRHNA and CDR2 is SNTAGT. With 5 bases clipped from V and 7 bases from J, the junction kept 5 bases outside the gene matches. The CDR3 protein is CASSPTSGGANEQFF. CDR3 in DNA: TGTGCCAGCAGTCCCACTAGCGGGGGGGCAAATGAGCAGTTCTTC.

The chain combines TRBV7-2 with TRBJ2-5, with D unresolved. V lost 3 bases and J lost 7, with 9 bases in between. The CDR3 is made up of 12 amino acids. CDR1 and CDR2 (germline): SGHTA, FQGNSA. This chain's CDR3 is CASSFGSGTQYF. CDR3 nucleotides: TGTGCCAGCAGCTTTGGGTCAGGGACCCAGTACTTC.

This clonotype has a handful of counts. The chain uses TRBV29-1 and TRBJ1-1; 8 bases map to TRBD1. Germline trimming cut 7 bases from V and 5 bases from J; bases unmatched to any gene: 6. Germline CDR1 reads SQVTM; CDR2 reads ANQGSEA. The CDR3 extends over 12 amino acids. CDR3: CSAHRTGTEAFF. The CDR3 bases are TGCAGCGCCCACAGGACAGGGACTGAAGCTTTCTTT.

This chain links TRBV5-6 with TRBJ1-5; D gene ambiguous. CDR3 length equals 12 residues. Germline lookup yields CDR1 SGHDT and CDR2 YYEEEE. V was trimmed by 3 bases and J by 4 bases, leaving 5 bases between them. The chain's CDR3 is CASSYANQPQHF. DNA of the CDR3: TGTGCCAGCAGCTACGCAAATCAGCCCCAGCATTTT.

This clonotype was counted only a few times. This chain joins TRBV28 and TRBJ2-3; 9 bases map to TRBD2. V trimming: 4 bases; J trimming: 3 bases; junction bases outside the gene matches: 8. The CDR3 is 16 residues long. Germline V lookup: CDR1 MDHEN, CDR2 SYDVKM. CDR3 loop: CASSSLAGIGTDTQYF. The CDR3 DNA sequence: TGTGCCAGCAGTTCCCTAGCGGGGATCGGGACAGATACGCAGTATTTT.

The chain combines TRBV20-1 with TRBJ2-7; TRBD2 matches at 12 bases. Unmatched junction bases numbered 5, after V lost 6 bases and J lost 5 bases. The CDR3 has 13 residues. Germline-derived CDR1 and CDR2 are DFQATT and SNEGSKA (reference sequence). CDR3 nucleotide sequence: TGCAGTGCGAAACTAGCGGGGGGAAACGAGCAGTACTTC. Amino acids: CSAKLAGGNEQYF.

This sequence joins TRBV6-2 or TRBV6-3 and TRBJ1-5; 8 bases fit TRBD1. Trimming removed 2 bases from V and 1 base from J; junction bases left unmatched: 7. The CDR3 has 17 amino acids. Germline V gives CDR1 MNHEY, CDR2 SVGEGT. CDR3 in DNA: TGTGCCAGCAGTTACCCCCGACAGGGGACGAGCAATCAGCCCCAGCATTTT. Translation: CASSYPRQGTSNQPQHF.

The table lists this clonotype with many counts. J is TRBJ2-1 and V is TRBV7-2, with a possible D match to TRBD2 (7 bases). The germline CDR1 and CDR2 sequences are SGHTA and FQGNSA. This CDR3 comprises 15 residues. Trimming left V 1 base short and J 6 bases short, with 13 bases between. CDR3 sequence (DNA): TGTGCCAGCAGCTTAGATTGGGGGGGCCCCAATGAGCAGTTCTTC. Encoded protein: CASSLDWGGPNEQFF.

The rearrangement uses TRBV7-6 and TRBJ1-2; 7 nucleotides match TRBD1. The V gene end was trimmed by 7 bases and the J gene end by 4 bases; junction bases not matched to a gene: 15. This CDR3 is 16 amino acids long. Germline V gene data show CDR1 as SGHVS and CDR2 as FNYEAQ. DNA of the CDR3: TGTGCCAGCACCCCAATTTCATCGACAGGGACCTATGGCTACACCTTC. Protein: CASTPISSTGTYGYTF.

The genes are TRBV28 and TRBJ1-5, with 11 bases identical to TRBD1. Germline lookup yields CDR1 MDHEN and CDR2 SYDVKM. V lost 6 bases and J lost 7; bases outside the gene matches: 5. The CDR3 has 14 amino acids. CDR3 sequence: CASSRTGGRQPQHF. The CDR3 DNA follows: TGTGCCAGCAGCCGGACAGGGGGCAGACAGCCCCAGCATTTT.

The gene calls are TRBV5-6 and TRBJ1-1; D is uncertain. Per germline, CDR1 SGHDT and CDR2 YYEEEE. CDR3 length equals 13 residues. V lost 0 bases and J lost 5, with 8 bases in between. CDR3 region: CASSLAWATEAFF. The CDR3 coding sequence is TGTGCCAGCAGCTTGGCGTGGGCTACTGAAGCTTTCTTT.

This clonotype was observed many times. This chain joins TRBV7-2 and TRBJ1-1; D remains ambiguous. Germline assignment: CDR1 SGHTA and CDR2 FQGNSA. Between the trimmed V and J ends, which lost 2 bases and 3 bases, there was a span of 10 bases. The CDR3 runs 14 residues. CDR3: CASSLTEGYTEAFF. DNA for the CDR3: TGTGCCAGCAGCTTAACTGAAGGTTACACTGAAGCTTTCTTT.

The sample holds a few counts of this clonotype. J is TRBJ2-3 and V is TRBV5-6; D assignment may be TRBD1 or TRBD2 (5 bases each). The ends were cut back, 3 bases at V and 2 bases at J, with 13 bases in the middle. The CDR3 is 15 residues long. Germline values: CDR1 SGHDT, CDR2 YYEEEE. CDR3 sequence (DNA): TGTGCCAGCAGCTCCGGGACCATACTCACAGATACGCAGTATTTT. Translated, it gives CASSSGTILTDTQYF.

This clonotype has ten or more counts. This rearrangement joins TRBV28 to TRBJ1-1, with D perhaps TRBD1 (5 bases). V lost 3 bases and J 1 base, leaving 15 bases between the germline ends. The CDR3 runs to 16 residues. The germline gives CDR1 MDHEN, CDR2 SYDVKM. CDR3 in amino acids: CASSFQGWGTNTEAFF. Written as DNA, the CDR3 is TGTGCCAGCAGTTTTCAGGGATGGGGGACGAACACTGAAGCTTTCTTT.

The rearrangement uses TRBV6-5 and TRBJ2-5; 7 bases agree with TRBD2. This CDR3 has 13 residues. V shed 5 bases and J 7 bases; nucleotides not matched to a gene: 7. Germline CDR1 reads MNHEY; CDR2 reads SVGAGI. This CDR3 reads CASSPAQRGTQYF. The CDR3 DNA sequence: TGTGCCAGCAGTCCGGCCCAGCGGGGGACCCAGTACTTC.

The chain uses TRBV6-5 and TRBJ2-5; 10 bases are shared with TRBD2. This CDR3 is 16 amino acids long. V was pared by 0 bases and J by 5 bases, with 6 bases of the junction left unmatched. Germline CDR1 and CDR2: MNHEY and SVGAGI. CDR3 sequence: CASSYSLAGGGETQYF. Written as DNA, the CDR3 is TGTGCCAGCAGTTACTCTTTAGCGGGGGGCGGCGAGACCCAGTACTTC.

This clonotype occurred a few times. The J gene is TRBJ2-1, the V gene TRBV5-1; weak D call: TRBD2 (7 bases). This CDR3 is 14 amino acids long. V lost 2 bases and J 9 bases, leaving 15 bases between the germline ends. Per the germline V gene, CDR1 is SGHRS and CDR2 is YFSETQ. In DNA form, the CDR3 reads TGCGCCAGCAGCTTAAGGCAAGGGGGGGGTGAGCAGTTCTTC. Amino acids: CASSLRQGGGEQFF.

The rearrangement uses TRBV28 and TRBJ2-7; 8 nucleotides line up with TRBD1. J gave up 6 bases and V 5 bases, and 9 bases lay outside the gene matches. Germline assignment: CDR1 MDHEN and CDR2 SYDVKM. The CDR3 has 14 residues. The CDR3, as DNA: TGTGCCAGCAGTGCCGGACAGGGTAGTCGCGAGCAGTACTTC. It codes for CASSAGQGSREQYF.

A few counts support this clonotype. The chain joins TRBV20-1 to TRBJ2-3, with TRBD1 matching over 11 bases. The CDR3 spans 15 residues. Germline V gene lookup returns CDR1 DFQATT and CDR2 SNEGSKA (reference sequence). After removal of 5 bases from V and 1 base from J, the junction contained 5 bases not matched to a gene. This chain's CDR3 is CSALGQGERTDTQYF. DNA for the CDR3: TGCAGTGCTTTGGGACAGGGGGAGCGCACAGATACGCAGTATTTT.

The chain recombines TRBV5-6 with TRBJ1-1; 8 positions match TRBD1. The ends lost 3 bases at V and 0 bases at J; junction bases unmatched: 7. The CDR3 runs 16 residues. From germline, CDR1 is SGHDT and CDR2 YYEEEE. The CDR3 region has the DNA TGTGCCAGCAGCTACAGGACAGGGAACATGAACACTGAAGCTTTCTTT. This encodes CASSYRTGNMNTEAFF.

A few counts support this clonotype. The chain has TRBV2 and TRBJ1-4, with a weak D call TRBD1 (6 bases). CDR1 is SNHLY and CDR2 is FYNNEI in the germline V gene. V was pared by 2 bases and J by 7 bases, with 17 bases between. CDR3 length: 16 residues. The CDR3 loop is CASSEKQPIRGEKLFF. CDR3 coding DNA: TGTGCCAGCAGTGAAAAACAGCCGATCAGGGGTGAAAAACTGTTTTTT. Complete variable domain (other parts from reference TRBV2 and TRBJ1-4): EPEVTQTPSHQVTQMGQEVILRCVPISNHLYFYWYRQILGQKVEFLVSFYNNEISEKSEIFDDQFSVERPDGSNFTLKIRSTKLEDSAMYFCASSEKQPIRGEKLFFGSGTQLSVL.

The CDR3 DNA sequence: TGCAGCGGGGGGGATTACGGGAGTGAGCAGTTCTTC. Amino acids: CSGGDYGSEQFF. The chain has TRBV29-1 and TRBJ2-1, with a possible D match to TRBD2 (6 bases). Germline V lookup: CDR1 SQVTM, CDR2 ANQGSEA. Trimming removed 7 bases at V and 9 bases at J, with 16 bases between. This CDR3 region has 12 residues.

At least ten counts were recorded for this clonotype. The chain's CDR3 is CASSPRTSRRDTQYF. CDR3 sequence (DNA): TGTGCCAGCAGCCCACGGACTAGCAGAAGAGATACGCAGTATTTT. The rearrangement joins TRBV7-2 to TRBJ2-3; 8 nucleotides agree with TRBD2. Germline lookup yields CDR1 SGHTA and CDR2 FQGNSA. Losses at the gene ends were 5 bases for V and 5 bases for J; bases not matched to a gene: 9. The CDR3 is made up of 15 amino acids.

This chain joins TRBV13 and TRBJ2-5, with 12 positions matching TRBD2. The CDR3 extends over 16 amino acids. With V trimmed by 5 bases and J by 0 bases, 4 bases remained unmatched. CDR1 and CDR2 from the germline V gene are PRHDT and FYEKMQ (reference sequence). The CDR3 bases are TGTGCCAGCAGCCAACGACTAGCGGGGGACCAAGAGACCCAGTACTTC. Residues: CASSQRLAGDQETQYF.